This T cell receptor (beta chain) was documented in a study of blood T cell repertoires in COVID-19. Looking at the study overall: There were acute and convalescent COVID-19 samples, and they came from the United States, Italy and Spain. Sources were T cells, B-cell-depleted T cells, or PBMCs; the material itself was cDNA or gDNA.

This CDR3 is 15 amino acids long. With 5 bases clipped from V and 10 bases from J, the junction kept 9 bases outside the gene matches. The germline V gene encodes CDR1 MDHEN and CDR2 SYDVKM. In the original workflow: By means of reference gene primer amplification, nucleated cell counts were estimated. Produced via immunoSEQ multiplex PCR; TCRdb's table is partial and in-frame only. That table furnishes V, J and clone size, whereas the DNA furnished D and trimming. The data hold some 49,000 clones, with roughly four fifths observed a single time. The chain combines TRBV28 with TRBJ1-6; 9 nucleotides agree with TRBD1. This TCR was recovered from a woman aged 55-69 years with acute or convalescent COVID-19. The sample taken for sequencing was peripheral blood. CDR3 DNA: TGTGCCAGCAGTACAGGGGGCACAGACAGGTCACCCCTCCACTTT. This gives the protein CASSTGGTDRSPLHF.